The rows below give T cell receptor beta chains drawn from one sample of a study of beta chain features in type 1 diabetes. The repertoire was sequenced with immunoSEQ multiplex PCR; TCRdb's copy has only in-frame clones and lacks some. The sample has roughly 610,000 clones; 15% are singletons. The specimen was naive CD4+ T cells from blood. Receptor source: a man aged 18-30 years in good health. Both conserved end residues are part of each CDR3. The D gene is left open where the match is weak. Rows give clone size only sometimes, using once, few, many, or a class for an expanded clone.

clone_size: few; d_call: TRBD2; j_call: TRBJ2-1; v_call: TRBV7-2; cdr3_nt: TGTGCCAGCAGCTTAATGGTTCTAGCGGGGGGCCATCGGTACAATGAGCAGTTCTTC; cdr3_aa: CASSLMVLAGGHRYNEQFF
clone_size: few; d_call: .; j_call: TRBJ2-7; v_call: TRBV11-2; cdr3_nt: TGTGCCAGCACCCTGGGGGGAACAGGGATGACCTACGAGCAGTACTTC; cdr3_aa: CASTLGGTGMTYEQYF
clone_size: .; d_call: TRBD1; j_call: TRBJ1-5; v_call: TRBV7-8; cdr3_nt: TGTGCCAGCAGCGTGACAGGGAGCAATCAGCCCCAGCATTTT; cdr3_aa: CASSVTGSNQPQHF
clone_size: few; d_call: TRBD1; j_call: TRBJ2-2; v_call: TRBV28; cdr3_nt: TGTGCCAGCTCACAGGGGTACACCGGGGAGCTGTTTTTT; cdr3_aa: CASSQGYTGELFF
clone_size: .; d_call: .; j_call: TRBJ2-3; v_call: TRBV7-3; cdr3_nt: TGTGCCAGCAGCTTAGGGAGTAGCACAGATACGCAGTATTTT; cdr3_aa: CASSLGSSTDTQYF
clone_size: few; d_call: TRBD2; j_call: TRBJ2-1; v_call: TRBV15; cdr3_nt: TGTGCCACCAGTCCCGGCGGGAGGACCGACGGGCAGTTCTTC; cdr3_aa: CATSPGGRTDGQFF
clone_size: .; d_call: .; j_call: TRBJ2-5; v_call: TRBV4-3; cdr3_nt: TGCGCCAGCAGCCCTCCTAGAGTTCAAGAGACCCAGTACTTC; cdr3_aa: CASSPPRVQETQYF
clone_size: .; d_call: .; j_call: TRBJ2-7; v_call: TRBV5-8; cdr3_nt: TGTGCCAGCAGCTTGAAGGGTAAGCAGTACTTC; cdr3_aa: CASSLKGKQYF
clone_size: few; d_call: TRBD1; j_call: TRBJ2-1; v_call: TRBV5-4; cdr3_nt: TGTGCCACCCTACCACGGACAGGAACTCGGATCCGGGACAATGAGCAGTTCTTC; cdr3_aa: CATLPRTGTRIRDNEQFF
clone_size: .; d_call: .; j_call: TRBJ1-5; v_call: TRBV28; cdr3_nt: TGTGCCAGCAGTTCGGGACAAGGTCGCAATCAGCCCCAGCATTTT; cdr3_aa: CASSSGQGRNQPQHF
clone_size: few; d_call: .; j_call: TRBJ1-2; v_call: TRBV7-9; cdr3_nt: TGTGCCAGCAGCCCGGAGAACTTCTTCTTC; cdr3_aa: CASSPENFFF
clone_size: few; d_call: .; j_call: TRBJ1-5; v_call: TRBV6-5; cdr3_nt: TGTGCCACCAACGGCAGGGGCAATCAGCCCCAGCATTTT; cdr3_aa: CATNGRGNQPQHF
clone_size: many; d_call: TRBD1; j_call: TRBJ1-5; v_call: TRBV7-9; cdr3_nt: TGTGCCAGTGGACAGGGAAGGAATCAGCCCCAGCATTTT; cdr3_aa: CASGQGRNQPQHF
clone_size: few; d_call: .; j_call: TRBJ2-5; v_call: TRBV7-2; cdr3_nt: TGTGCCAGCAGCCCGAGTAGGGGAGTGGTTCCGCAGACCCAGTACTTC; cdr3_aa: CASSPSRGVVPQTQYF
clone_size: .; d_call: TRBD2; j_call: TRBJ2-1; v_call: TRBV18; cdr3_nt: TGTGCCAGCTCCCACGGCTCGACTAGCGGTAGGAGTGAGCAGTTCTTC; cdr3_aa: CASSHGSTSGRSEQFF
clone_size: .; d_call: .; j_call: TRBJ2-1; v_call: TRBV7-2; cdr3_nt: TGTGCCAGCAGCTTATCGACTAGTTATGAGCAGTTCTTC; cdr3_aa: CASSLSTSYEQFF
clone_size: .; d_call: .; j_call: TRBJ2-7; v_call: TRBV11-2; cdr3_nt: TGTGCCAGCAGCCAAGGGCTCAGGGCCTACGAGCAGTACTTC; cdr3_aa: CASSQGLRAYEQYF
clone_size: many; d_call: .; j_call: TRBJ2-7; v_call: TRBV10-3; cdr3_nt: TGTGCCATCAGTTACAGTCGGACCAACGAGCAGTACTTC; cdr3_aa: CAISYSRTNEQYF
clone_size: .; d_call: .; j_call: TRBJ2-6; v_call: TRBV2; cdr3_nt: TGTGCCAGCAGTGGGGCAGGGGTTTACTCTGGGGCCAACGTCCTGACTTTC; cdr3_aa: CASSGAGVYSGANVLTF
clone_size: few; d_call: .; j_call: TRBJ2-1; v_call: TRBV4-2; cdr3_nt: TGTGCCAGCAACCCTGACCCAGGTAGGAATGAGCAGTTCTTC; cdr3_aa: CASNPDPGRNEQFF
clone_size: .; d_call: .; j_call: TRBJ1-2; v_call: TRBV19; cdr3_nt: TGTGCCAGTAGAGACAGTGGCTACACCTTC; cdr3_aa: CASRDSGYTF
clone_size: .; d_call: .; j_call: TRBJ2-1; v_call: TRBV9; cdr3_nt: TGTGCCAGCAGCGTAGGTGGTAGCCTAGAGCAGTTCTTC; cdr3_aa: CASSVGGSLEQFF
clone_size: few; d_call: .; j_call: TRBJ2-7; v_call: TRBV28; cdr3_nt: TGTGCCAGCAGTTTAACCGCGAACTACGAGCAGTACTTC; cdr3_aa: CASSLTANYEQYF
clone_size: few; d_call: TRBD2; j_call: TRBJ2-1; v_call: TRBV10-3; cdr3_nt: TGTGCCATCAGCGGGACTAGCGGGTACAATGAGCAGTTCTTC; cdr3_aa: CAISGTSGYNEQFF
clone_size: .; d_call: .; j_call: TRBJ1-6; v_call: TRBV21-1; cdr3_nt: TGTGCCAGCAGCAAAGGGGGCCCGGGGGTATTGTCACCCCTCCACTTT; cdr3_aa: CASSKGGPGVLSPLHF
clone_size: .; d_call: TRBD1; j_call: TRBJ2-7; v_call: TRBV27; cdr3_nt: TGTGCCAGCAGTTTCGGACAGGGGGGCGAGCAGTACTTC; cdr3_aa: CASSFGQGGEQYF
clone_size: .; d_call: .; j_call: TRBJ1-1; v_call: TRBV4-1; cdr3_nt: TGCGCCAGCAGCCAAGGACAGACTACCTTGGGGAACACTGAAGCTTTCTTT; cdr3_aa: CASSQGQTTLGNTEAFF
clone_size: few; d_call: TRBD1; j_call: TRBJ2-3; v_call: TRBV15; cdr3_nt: TGTGCCACCAGCGGGGACAGGAGAACCCATACGCAGTATTTT; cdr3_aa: CATSGDRRTHTQYF
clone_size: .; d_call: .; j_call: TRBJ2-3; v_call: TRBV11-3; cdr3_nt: TGTGCCAGCAGCCTTCGCTCCACCCATACGCAGTATTTT; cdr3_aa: CASSLRSTHTQYF
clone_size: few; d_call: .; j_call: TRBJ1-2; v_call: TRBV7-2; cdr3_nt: TGTGCCAGCAGCTTAGCCACAGGGAACTATGGCTACACCTTC; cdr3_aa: CASSLATGNYGYTF
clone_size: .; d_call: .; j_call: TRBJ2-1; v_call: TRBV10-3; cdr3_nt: TGTGCCATCAGTGAGAGCGGGTCCTACAATGAGCAGTTCTTC; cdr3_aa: CAISESGSYNEQFF
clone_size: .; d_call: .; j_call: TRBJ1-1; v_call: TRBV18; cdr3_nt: TGTGCCAGCTCACCTGGGCGGATCCCGAACACTGAAGCTTTCTTT; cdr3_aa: CASSPGRIPNTEAFF
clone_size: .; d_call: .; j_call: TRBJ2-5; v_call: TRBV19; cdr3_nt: TGTGCCAGTAGTATAGGGCAACTGGGTGGAGAGACCCAGTACTTC; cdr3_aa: CASSIGQLGGETQYF
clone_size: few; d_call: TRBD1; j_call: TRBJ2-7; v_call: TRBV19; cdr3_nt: TGTGCCAGTAGTATTACAGGGGACTACGAGCAGTACTTC; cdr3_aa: CASSITGDYEQYF
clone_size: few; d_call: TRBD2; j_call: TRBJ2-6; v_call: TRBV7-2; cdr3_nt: TGTGCCAGCTCAGGCGGGAGGGTTGGGGCCAACGTCCTGACTTTC; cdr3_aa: CASSGGRVGANVLTF
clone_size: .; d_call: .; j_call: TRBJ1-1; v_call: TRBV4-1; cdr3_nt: TGCGCCAGCAGCCAAGCGGGAGCCAAAGCTTTCTTT; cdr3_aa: CASSQAGAKAFF
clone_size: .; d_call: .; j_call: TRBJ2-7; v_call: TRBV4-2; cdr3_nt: TGTGCCAGCAGCCAGTCAGAGCGACAGGACTACGAGCAGTACTTC; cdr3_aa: CASSQSERQDYEQYF
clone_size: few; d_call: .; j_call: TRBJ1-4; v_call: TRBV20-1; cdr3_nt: TGCAGTGCTAGAGGTCCTGAAAAACTGTTTTTT; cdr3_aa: CSARGPEKLFF
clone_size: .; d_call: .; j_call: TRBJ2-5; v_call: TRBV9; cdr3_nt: TGTGCCAGCAGCGTAAGTTCGGGGGCCCTGGGGCCGGACCAAGAGACCCAGTACTTC; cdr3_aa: CASSVSSGALGPDQETQYF
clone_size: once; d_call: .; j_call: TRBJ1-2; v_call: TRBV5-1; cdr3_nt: TGCGCCAGCAGCGCCCCAGAGGGCGGGGGCTACACCTTC; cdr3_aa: CASSAPEGGGYTF
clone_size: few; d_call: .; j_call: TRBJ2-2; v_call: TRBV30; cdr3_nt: TGTGCCTTATTGACAGGGAGGGCGACCGGGGAGCTGTTTTTT; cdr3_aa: CALLTGRATGELFF
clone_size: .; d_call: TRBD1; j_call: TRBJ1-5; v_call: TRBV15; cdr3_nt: TGTGCCACCAGCAGAGTCCTCGGACAGGGACTCAATCAGCCCCAGCATTTT; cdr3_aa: CATSRVLGQGLNQPQHF
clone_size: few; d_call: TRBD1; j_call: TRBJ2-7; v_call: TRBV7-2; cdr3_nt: TGTGCCAGCAGCTGGACAGGGTCCTACGAGCAGTACTTC; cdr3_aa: CASSWTGSYEQYF
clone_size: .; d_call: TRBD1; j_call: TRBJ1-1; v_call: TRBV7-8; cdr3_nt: TGTGCCAGCAGCCGGACAGGGACCAGCAACACTGAAGCTTTCTTT; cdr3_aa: CASSRTGTSNTEAFF
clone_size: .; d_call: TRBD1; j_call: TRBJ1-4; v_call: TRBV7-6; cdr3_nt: TGTGCCAGCAGCATGCAGCGGACAGGGAATGAAAAACTGTTTTTT; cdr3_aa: CASSMQRTGNEKLFF
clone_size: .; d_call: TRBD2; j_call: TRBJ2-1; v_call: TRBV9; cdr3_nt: TGTGCCAGCAGCGTTTTAGCGGGTGGATACAATGAGCAGTTCTTC; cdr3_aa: CASSVLAGGYNEQFF
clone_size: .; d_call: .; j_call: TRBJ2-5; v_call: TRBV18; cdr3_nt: TGTGCCAGCTCACCACTACACCAGGAGTTTGAGACCCAGTACTTC; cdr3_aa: CASSPLHQEFETQYF
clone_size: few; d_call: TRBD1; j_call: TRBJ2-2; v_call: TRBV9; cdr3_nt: TGTGCCAGCAGCCTAGACAGGGGCACCGGGGAGCTGTTTTTT; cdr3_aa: CASSLDRGTGELFF
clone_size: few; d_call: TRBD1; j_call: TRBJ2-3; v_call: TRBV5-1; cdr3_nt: TGCGCCAGCAGCCTCGGACGGGGACAGGGAAGCACAGATACGCAGTATTTT; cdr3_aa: CASSLGRGQGSTDTQYF
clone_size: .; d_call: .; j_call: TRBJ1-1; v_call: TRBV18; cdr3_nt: TGTGCCAGCTCACAGGGGAACACTGAAGCTTTCTTT; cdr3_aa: CASSQGNTEAFF